One sample yielded the 17 T cell receptor beta chains listed below, sequenced in a study of T cells in Graves' hyperthyroidism and ophthalmopathy. RNA transcripts yielded amplified TCR beta CDR3 regions. An initial round of RT-PCR targeting the TCR CDR3 relied on the HTBI primer set. MiXCR was run by TCRdb on the multiplex PCR reads, yielding one entry per CDR3 protein. The sample consists of over 500,000 distinct CDR3 sequences, around 50% of them appearing once. The sequencing sample was made of peripheral blood or thyroid tissue (not recorded which). These receptors were obtained from an adult woman with Graves' disease, either hyperthyroidism or ophthalmopathy (not recorded which).

V and J are TRBV7-9 and TRBJ1-3; no clear D. This CDR3 comprises 13 residues. The germline V gene has CDR1 SEHNR and CDR2 FQNEAQ (reference sequence). V was pared by 10 bases and J by 4 bases, with 14 bases between. As DNA, the CDR3 is TGTGCCACGACGGGGTTCTCGGGAAACACCATATATTTT. Translated: CATTGFSGNTIYF.

The rearrangement uses TRBV19 and TRBJ2-7, with TRBD1 identical over 7 bases. Unmatched junction bases numbered 8, after V lost 8 bases and J lost 1 base. The germline V gene has CDR1 LNHDA and CDR2 SQIVND (reference sequence). CDR3 length: 14 residues. CDR3 sequence (DNA): TGTGCCAGTTCGGACAGGATGGTGTCCTACGAGCAGTACTTC. As protein: CASSDRMVSYEQYF.

This chain uses TRBV20-1 with TRBJ2-7; 7 nucleotides line up with TRBD2. V dropped 6 bases and J dropped 2; count of bases not matched to a gene: 4. Germline V gene lookup returns CDR1 DFQATT and CDR2 SNEGSKA (reference sequence). The CDR3 has 12 residues. CDR3 sequence (DNA): TGCAGTGCCTGGGAGGGTACCTACGAGCAGTACTTC. This gives the protein CSAWEGTYEQYF.

This clonotype was counted between two and nine times. V gene TRBV9 combines with J gene TRBJ2-5, with TRBD2 matching over 8 bases. The junction had 4 bases not matched to a gene; V was cut back by 2 bases and J by 1 base. Germline V gene lookup returns CDR1 SGDLS and CDR2 YYNGEE. The CDR3 runs 15 residues. The CDR3 region has the DNA TGTGCCAGCAGCGTCCCGGGGGGGGGCCAAGAGACCCAGTACTTC. Its protein is CASSVPGGGQETQYF.

This clonotype was seen many times. The rearrangement uses TRBV19 and TRBJ1-3, with D maybe TRBD1 (6 bases). The CDR3 consists of 15 residues. Deletions cut 2 bases from V and 3 bases from J, with 11 bases between. The V gene's germline CDR1 is LNHDA and CDR2 SQIVND (reference sequence). This chain's CDR3 is CASSIRGRVGNTIYF. The CDR3 DNA sequence: TGTGCCAGTAGTATACGGGGGCGCGTTGGAAACACCATATATTTT.

The chain uses TRBV7-9 and TRBJ1-5; no definite D call. This CDR3 is 14 amino acids long. Germline CDR1 is SEHNR and CDR2 is FQNEAQ (reference sequence). V was cut by 6 bases and J by 7 bases, with 16 bases left in between. CDR3 nucleotide sequence: TGTGCCAGCAGTTTATTGGGAGTCGGGCAGCCCCAGCATTTT. Translated, it gives CASSLLGVGQPQHF.

This chain joins TRBV7-6 and TRBJ1-5; no clear D. Between the trimmed V and J ends, which lost 5 bases and 11 bases, there was a span of 16 bases. The CDR3 totals 13 residues. Germline assignment: CDR1 SGHVS and CDR2 FNYEAQ. The CDR3 spells CASSLSLAETQHF. As DNA, the CDR3 is TGTGCCAGCAGCCTTAGCTTGGCGGAGACCCAGCATTTT.

The J gene is TRBJ1-1, the V gene TRBV2; 7 nucleotides agree with TRBD1. Germline lookup yields CDR1 SNHLY and CDR2 FYNNEI. V lost 7 bases, J lost 7 bases, and 6 bases stayed unmatched. This CDR3 spans 12 amino acids. The CDR3 loop reads CASTLDRDEAFF. The CDR3 bases are TGTGCCAGCACCCTAGACAGGGATGAAGCTTTCTTT.

The V gene is TRBV2, the J gene TRBJ1-4; the D is unclear. Trimming cost V 6 bases and J 5 bases, with 16 bases left between them. The CDR3 sequence is 15 residues long. CDR1 SNHLY and CDR2 FYNNEI come from the germline V gene. The CDR3: CASRERTSGNEKLFF. The CDR3 nucleotides are TGTGCCAGCAGAGAACGGACTAGCGGGAATGAAAAACTGTTTTTT.

Notes on this clonotype: A much larger clone differs by one base, so this may be a read error. This chain connects TRBV6-1 to TRBJ1-1, with TRBD1 matching over 7 bases. V was clipped by 7 bases and J by 8 bases; unmatched bases: 7. Germline V gene sequence: CDR1 MNHNS, CDR2 SASEGT. The CDR3 contains 12 residues. Here the CDR3 DNA reads TGTGCCAGCACCCGGACAGGTAACGAAGCTTTCTTT. It translates to CASTRTGNEAFF.

The genes are TRBV7-2 and TRBJ1-5; D gene uncertain. Trimming cost V 1 base and J 11 bases, with 24 bases left between them. The CDR3 is 17 amino acids. Germline loops: CDR1 SGHTA, CDR2 FQGNSA. The CDR3 here is CASSLEANQWQPLAQHF. In nucleotides, the CDR3 is TGTGCCAGCAGCTTAGAGGCAAATCAGTGGCAGCCGTTGGCCCAGCATTTT.

This clonotype was picked up a small number of times. The junction and the germline gene differ at one end; a read error may be behind it. The chain joins TRBV7-7 to TRBJ2-3; no reliable D call. Germline CDR1 SSHAT, CDR2 FNYEAQ (reference sequence). The CDR3 extends over 13 amino acids. Here the CDR3 DNA reads TGTGCTAGCAGCTCCCGGGTGGCAGATACGCAGTATTTT. Protein: CASSSRVADTQYF.

This clonotype was found many times. The chain is built from TRBV10-3 and TRBJ2-5; 7 bases line up with TRBD2. V lost 6 bases to trimming and J lost 0 bases; unmatched junction nucleotides: 4. The CDR3 sequence is 14 residues long. CDR1 ENHRY and CDR2 SYGVKD come from the germline V gene. The CDR3 coding sequence is TGTGCCATCAGCCGGCGGGGGTACCAAGAGACCCAGTACTTC. It yields the protein CAISRRGYQETQYF.

This chain uses TRBV28 with TRBJ1-2, with 7 bases matching TRBD1. CDR1 and CDR2 from the germline V gene are MDHEN and SYDVKM. The CDR3 is made up of 14 amino acids. The V and J ends lost 1 base and 7 bases, in that order; junction bases with no gene match: 6. Written as DNA, the CDR3 is TGTGCCAGCAGTTTATTTGAGGGGGCGAGTGGCTACACCTTC. It encodes CASSLFEGASGYTF.

This clonotype appeared a few times. A much larger clone is a single base away; this may be a read error. The CDR3 protein is CASRGQLPTEAFF. The CDR3 nucleotides read TGTGCCAGCAGAGGACAGCTACCCACTGAAGCTTTCTTT. The chain combines TRBV12-3 or TRBV12-4 with TRBJ1-1; TRBD1 might be the D (6 bases). CDR3 length equals 13 residues. V was pared by 6 bases and J by 4 bases, with 12 bases between.

This clonotype appeared many times. The genes are TRBV20-1 and TRBJ1-3, with 7 bases lining up with TRBD1. V lost 5 bases to trimming and J lost 0 bases; unmatched junction nucleotides: 4. The CDR3 has 14 residues. Germline assignment: CDR1 DFQATT and CDR2 SNEGSKA (reference sequence). The CDR3 DNA reads TGCAGTGCTCGAAACAGGGGCTCTGGAAACACCATATATTTT. This translates into CSARNRGSGNTIYF.

The V call is TRBV7-8, the J call TRBJ1-4, with 8 bases aligning to TRBD1. Germline values: CDR1 SGHVS, CDR2 FQNEAQ. Trimming removed 1 base from V and 7 bases from J; junction bases left unmatched: 5. This CDR3 region has 15 residues. In DNA, the CDR3 is TGTGCCAGCAGCTTAGAGGACAGGGCTCGTGAAAAACTGTTTTTT. Translation gives CASSLEDRAREKLFF.